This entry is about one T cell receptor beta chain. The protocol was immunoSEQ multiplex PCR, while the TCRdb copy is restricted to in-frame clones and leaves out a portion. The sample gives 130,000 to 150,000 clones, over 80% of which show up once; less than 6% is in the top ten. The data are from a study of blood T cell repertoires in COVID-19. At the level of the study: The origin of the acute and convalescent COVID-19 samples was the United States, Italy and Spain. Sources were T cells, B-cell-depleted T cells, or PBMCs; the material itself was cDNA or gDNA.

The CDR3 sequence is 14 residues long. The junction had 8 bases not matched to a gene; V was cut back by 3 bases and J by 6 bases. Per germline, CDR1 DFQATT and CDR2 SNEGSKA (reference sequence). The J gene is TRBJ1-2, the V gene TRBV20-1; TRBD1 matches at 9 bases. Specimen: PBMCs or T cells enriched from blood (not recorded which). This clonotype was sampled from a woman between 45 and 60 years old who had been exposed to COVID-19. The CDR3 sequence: CSASTGTGTDGYTF. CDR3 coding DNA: TGCAGTGCTAGTACCGGGACAGGGACAGATGGCTACACCTTC.